These T cell receptor beta chains were read from a single sample in a study of chemoradiotherapy in HPV16-positive cancers. Data came from immunoSEQ multiplex PCR; TCRdb stores just in-frame clones and leaves some out. The top ten clones hold approximately 3.1% of a sample with 4,000 to 6,000 clones, around 90% of them seen once. Source: tumor tissue, taken from a patient who underwent chemoradiotherapy. The receptors shown here come from a human donor with HPV-associated anogenital cancer. Each CDR3 is given with its conserved first and last residue. A D gene is named only where the DNA matches it firmly. Expanded clones are given a class, and other clones once, few, many or no size at all.

v_gene	abundance	j_gene	d_gene	CDR3nt	CDR3aa
TRBV19	NA	TRBJ2-2	NA	TGTGCCAGTAAACTGAGTGAGAACACCGGGGAGCTGTTTTTT	CASKLSENTGELFF
TRBV6-1	NA	TRBJ2-6	NA	TGTGCCAGCAGTGGTAGAAGCTCTGGGGCCAACGTCCTGACTTTC	CASSGRSSGANVLTF
TRBV7-2	once	TRBJ2-1	NA	TGTGCCAGCAGCCCACGTCCTCGGGGCAATGAGCAGTTCTTC	CASSPRPRGNEQFF
TRBV9	NA	TRBJ2-7	NA	TGTGCCAGCAGCGTGACAGGCTCAGGTTACGAGCAGTACTTC	CASSVTGSGYEQYF
TRBV6-5	NA	TRBJ1-1	NA	TGTGCCAGCAGCCCCCAGATGAACACTGAAGCTTTCTTT	CASSPQMNTEAFF
TRBV28	NA	TRBJ2-1	NA	TGTGCCAGCAAAGGCGTTAACAATGAGCAGTTCTTC	CASKGVNNEQFF
TRBV27	NA	TRBJ1-3	NA	TGTGCCAGCAGATACTTTTTAAAGGGAGGAAACACCATATATTTT	CASRYFLKGGNTIYF
TRBV27	once	TRBJ2-2	NA	TGTGCCAGCAGTTTATATGCTCGGACCGGGGAGCTGTTTTTT	CASSLYARTGELFF
TRBV29-1	NA	TRBJ1-2	NA	TGCAGCGTTGAGGGCCAAAGAGGGTATGGCTACACCTTC	CSVEGQRGYGYTF
TRBV21-1	once	TRBJ1-5	NA	TGTGCCAGCAGCAAATGTCGGGGGCATCCGCGACTTCAGCCCCAGCATTTT	CASSKCRGHPRLQPQHF
TRBV6-5	NA	TRBJ1-1	NA	TGTGCCAGCAGTTACTCAGGAGGGGGGGGAAACGCTGAAGCTTTCTTT	CASSYSGGGGNAEAFF
TRBV7-2	NA	TRBJ2-7	NA	TGTGCCAGCAGCTCGGGGTGGGAGCAGTACTTC	CASSSGWEQYF
TRBV19	NA	TRBJ2-7	TRBD1	TGTGCCAGTAGAGGGACAGGGAGTGCCTCCTACGAGCAGTACTTC	CASRGTGSASYEQYF
TRBV6-6	NA	TRBJ1-4	NA	TGTGCCAGCAGTCCCCTTGCAACTAATGAAAAACTGTTTTTT	CASSPLATNEKLFF
TRBV5-4	NA	TRBJ2-5	NA	TGTGCCAGCACCTTGGGGCCTCAAGAGACCCAGTACTTC	CASTLGPQETQYF
TRBV7-9	NA	TRBJ1-1	NA	TGTGCCAGCACCCCGGGGCAGCAGAACACTGAAGCTTTCTTT	CASTPGQQNTEAFF
TRBV27	NA	TRBJ1-6	NA	TGTGCCAGCAGTTTATGGGGTTCACCCCTCCACTTT	CASSLWGSPLHF